One and the same sample provided the 12 T cell receptor beta chains below, sequenced in a study of T cell responses to AZD1222 COVID-19 vaccine. Assay: immunoSEQ multiplex PCR; the TCRdb copy retains only in-frame clones and omits some. Here the sample spans approximately 170,000 clones, 70% to 90% being singletons. The input for sequencing was peripheral blood, taken 28 days after the second AZD1222 dose. The receptor source for this set is an adult who received the AZD1222 COVID-19 vaccine.

J is TRBJ2-5 and V is TRBV6-5, with 7 bases lining up with TRBD2. The CDR3 covers 14 residues. The V segment lost 6 bases and the J segment 4 bases; nucleotides outside the gene matches: 8. Germline loops: CDR1 MNHEY, CDR2 SVGAGI. The CDR3, as DNA: TGTGCCAGCAGCCTAAGAGCGGGGTCAGAGACCCAGTACTTC. This encodes CASSLRAGSETQYF.

The CDR3 coding sequence is TGTGCCAGCAGCCCATCACTAGCGGCGGGGGAGACCCAGTACTTC. Amino acids: CASSPSLAAGETQYF. V is TRBV6-5 and J is TRBJ2-5, with TRBD2 identical over 8 bases. CDR3 length: 15 residues. The V gene's germline CDR1 is MNHEY and CDR2 SVGAGI. V was clipped by 6 bases and J by 5 bases; unmatched bases: 11.

The rearrangement links TRBV7-3 to TRBJ2-3; no clear D. The germline V gene has CDR1 SGHTA and CDR2 FQGTGA. Trimming took off 5 bases at V and 7 bases at J, with 13 bases between the two ends. CDR3 length equals 13 residues. CDR3 protein: CASSPGSVNTQYF. The CDR3 coding sequence is TGTGCCAGCAGCCCCGGGTCCGTTAATACGCAGTATTTT.

The V call is TRBV18, the J call TRBJ2-3; TRBD1 might be the D (5 bases). CDR1 is KGHSH and CDR2 is LQKENI in the germline V gene. The CDR3 runs 15 residues. Trimming removed 6 bases at V and 6 bases at J, with 19 bases between. The CDR3 coding sequence is TGTGCCAGCTCCCCCAGGGTAACGGGCAAGGATACGCAGTATTTT. Its translation is CASSPRVTGKDTQYF.

The chain couples TRBV5-1 to TRBJ2-1; 7 bases fit TRBD2. From germline, CDR1 is SGHRS and CDR2 YFSETQ. V shed 0 bases, J shed 2 bases, and the junction held 2 bases outside the gene matches. This CDR3 region has 15 residues. The DNA for the CDR3 is TGCGCCAGCAGCTTGGTGGGGGGGACCTACAATGAGCAGTTCTTC. Translation: CASSLVGGTYNEQFF. Based on the CDR3 plus reference TRBV5-1 and TRBJ2-1, the full variable domain is KAGVTQTPRYLIKTRGQQVTLSCSPISGHRSVSWYQQTPGQGLQFLFEYFSETQRNKGNFPGRFSGRQFSNSRSEMNVSTLELGDSALYLCASSLVGGTYNEQFFGPGTRLTVL.

This chain uses TRBV5-1 with TRBJ1-3, with 7 bases lining up with TRBD1. V shed 5 bases, J shed 2 bases, and the junction held 10 bases outside the gene matches. This CDR3 is 16 amino acids long. CDR1 is SGHRS, CDR2 YFSETQ, per germline. CDR3 sequence reads: CASRAGTVDPGNTIYF. CDR3 coding DNA: TGCGCCAGCAGGGCCGGGACAGTTGATCCTGGAAACACCATATATTTT. Drawing the rest from reference TRBV5-1 and TRBJ1-3, the complete variable domain is KAGVTQTPRYLIKTRGQQVTLSCSPISGHRSVSWYQQTPGQGLQFLFEYFSETQRNKGNFPGRFSGRQFSNSRSEMNVSTLELGDSALYLCASRAGTVDPGNTIYFGEGSWLTVV.

The V call is TRBV21-1, the J call TRBJ2-4; the table's D gene call, TRBD1, was not cross checked with the DNA. TRBV21-1 is reported as a pseudogene. The CDR3 loop spans 19 amino acids. The CDR3 bases are TGTGCCAGCAGCAAATGGTCAGGGGGCTTCCCTCTAGCCAAAAACATTCAGTACTTC. It codes for CASSKWSGGFPLAKNIQYF.

The chain links TRBV7-9 to TRBJ2-7; tentative D call: TRBD1 (6 bases). CDR1 is SEHNR, CDR2 FQNEAQ, per germline (reference sequence). The CDR3 totals 14 residues. Trimming removed 7 bases from V and 2 bases from J, with 15 bases in between. CDR3 residues: CASTEDSHPYEQYF. The CDR3 bases are TGTGCCAGCACCGAGGACAGTCATCCCTACGAGCAGTACTTC.

The CDR3 loop reads CASSLAGQGPEKLFF. CDR3 bases: TGCGCCAGCAGCTTGGCAGGGCAGGGCCCTGAAAAACTGTTTTTT. The gene calls are TRBV5-1 and TRBJ1-4; D is possibly TRBD1 (5 bases). V lost 0 bases to trimming and J lost 7 bases, with 13 bases between them. This CDR3 has 15 amino acids. CDR1 SGHRS and CDR2 YFSETQ come from the germline V gene. The variable domain in full, with the rest retrieved from reference TRBV5-1 and TRBJ1-4, is KAGVTQTPRYLIKTRGQQVTLSCSPISGHRSVSWYQQTPGQGLQFLFEYFSETQRNKGNFPGRFSGRQFSNSRSEMNVSTLELGDSALYLCASSLAGQGPEKLFFGSGTQLSVL.

The chain employs TRBV30 and TRBJ1-2, with a weak D call TRBD1 (5 bases). CDR1 is GTSNPN, CDR2 SVGIG, per germline (reference sequence). The CDR3 runs to 13 residues. V was pared by 1 base and J by 8 bases, with 14 bases between. CDR3 residues: CAWSGTGLGGYTF. In DNA, the CDR3 is TGTGCCTGGAGTGGAACAGGCCTGGGAGGCTACACCTTC.

The gene calls are TRBV5-4 and TRBJ2-5, with unresolved D. The CDR3 spans 14 residues. From germline, CDR1 is SGHNT and CDR2 YYREEE (reference sequence). Trimming took 3 bases from V and 0 from J, leaving 9 bases between them. CDR3 sequence (DNA): TGTGCCAGCAGCTCCGAACCCCACCAAGAGACCCAGTACTTC. Its translation is CASSSEPHQETQYF.

This clone was seen just once. J is TRBJ2-6 and V is TRBV19, with 7 positions matching TRBD1. The V segment lost 5 bases and the J segment 1 base; nucleotides outside the gene matches: 2. Germline V gene data show CDR1 as LNHDA and CDR2 as SQIVND (reference sequence). The length of the CDR3 is 15 residues. The CDR3 bases are TGTGCCAGTAGTGGACAGGAGTCTGGGGCCAACGTCCTGACTTTC. It codes for CASSGQESGANVLTF.